This T cell receptor beta chain was recovered during a study of cytomegalovirus exposure and HLA in healthy donors. V was clipped by 2 bases and J by 2 bases, with 10 bases between them. This CDR3 is 16 amino acids long. Germline V gives CDR1 MGHRA, CDR2 YSYEKL. The study's findings and limits: In an earlier analysis, in roughly 580 donors, most V segments appeared productive either ~87% or ~30% of the time. There were some public TCRs occurring in many donors, but most TCR sequences were rare.

Points on this clone: The antigen is undetermined.

The PCR had 60 Vbeta and 13 Jbeta primers. Produced via immunoSEQ multiplex PCR; TCRdb's table is partial and in-frame only. Among 150,000 to 200,000 clones listed, over 80% were seen once. Material: PBMCs. The chain uses TRBV4-1 and TRBJ2-6; D call uncertain. This TCR derives from a man aged 50 or older in good health and CMV-seronegative. The CDR3, as DNA: TGCGCCAGCAGCCAACCGCACAGAACTGGGGCCAACGTCCTGACTTTC. This codes for CASSQPHRTGANVLTF.